This paragraph covers one T cell receptor (beta chain) sequence. Its cognate antigen is unknown. Germline V gene lookup returns CDR1 MNHEY and CDR2 SMNVEV (reference sequence). The CDR3 spans 15 residues. V was trimmed by 3 bases and J by 8 bases, leaving 14 bases between them. The repertoire was sequenced with immunoSEQ multiplex PCR; TCRdb's copy has only in-frame clones and lacks some. The data hold some 550,000 clones, with about 97% observed a single time. The sample originates from a study of shared clonotypes between healthy human individuals. Study-wide context: With ages of 18 to 49, the donors were a couple of women and three men.

All donors were Caucasian adults living in Nashville, Tennessee. Overall study results and limits: It was the non-shared clonotypes that had lower generation probabilities than clonotypes shared by all four donors. Donors were few, which limited the genetic and exposure-history diversity represented.

Sequenced input: naive CD4+ T cells sorted from blood. Subset described: CD45RA+ positively selected. This chain connects TRBV27 to TRBJ1-6, with D tentatively TRBD1 (6 bases). This receptor was identified in a woman aged 30 to 39 in good health. The CDR3 nucleotides are TGTGCCAGCAGTTTGTTGGGGGCGCGGGATTCACCCCTCCACTTT. This encodes CASSLLGARDSPLHF.